Listed here is a single T cell receptor beta chain. Antigen unknown. CDR1 is SGHAT, CDR2 FQNNGV, per germline. This CDR3 region has 14 residues. V lost 5 bases, J lost 6 bases, and 6 bases stayed unmatched. The record originates from a study of T cell responses to AZD1222 COVID-19 vaccine. General study results and limits: Among spike-specific TCRs, nearly half reportedly target unmutated variant regions. Samples come after the peak T cell response, not at day 14. The donor group comprised mostly white British people and more females; the analysis possibly underestimated clonal diversity.

Method: immunoSEQ multiplex PCR; TCRdb's copy keeps in-frame clones and lacks some. The top ten hold about 9.8% of the sample, which has some 150,000 clones, around 87% seen once. This chain links TRBV11-2 with TRBJ2-1; 8 bases are shared with TRBD2. This TCR derives from an adult who received the AZD1222 COVID-19 vaccine. The sample was peripheral blood, taken 28 days after the second AZD1222 dose. The CDR3 loop reads CASSPRGGPNEQFF. CDR3 bases: TGTGCCAGCAGCCCCCGGGGGGGGCCCAATGAGCAGTTCTTC.